This TCR beta chain stems from a study of blood T cell repertoires in COVID-19. On the study more broadly: The cDNA or gDNA used as material had been derived from T cells, B-cell-depleted T cells, or PBMCs.

This clone appeared a single time. CDR1 is SGHNT and CDR2 is YYREEE in the germline V gene (reference sequence). V was clipped by 4 bases and J by 3 bases; unmatched bases: 2. This CDR3 has 14 residues. Assay used: immunoSEQ multiplex PCR; TCRdb lists only in-frame clones, some missing. The table includes about 200,000 clones, around 82% detected once. This chain joins TRBV5-4 and TRBJ2-2; 8 bases fit TRBD1. This receptor was identified in a woman in her 50s who had been exposed to COVID-19. The specimen sequenced was PBMCs or T cells enriched from blood (not recorded which). CDR3 DNA sequence: TGTGCCAGCAGCCCGGACAGGGACACCGGGGAGCTGTTTTTT. Its translation: CASSPDRDTGELFF.